The next 27 T cell receptor beta chains were all read from a single sample in a study of T cell responses to AZD1222 COVID-19 vaccine (dated by TCRdb to the early 2020s). In the paper's terms, the time point label means: about 28 days (+/-7) after the second vaccine dose. The method behind the library was the immunoSEQ multiplex PCR assay. Not all clones reach the TCRdb copy of this immuneACCESS table, which keeps in-frame sequences only. Checked studies attribute under half of the gap to unresolved V genes and leave the rest unexplained. This sample comprises around 180,000 clones, 94% of them detected only once. The top ten clonotypes cover 1.6% of the sample. Material: peripheral blood, obtained 28 days after the second AZD1222 dose. The receptors originated from an adult who received the AZD1222 COVID-19 vaccine.

The chain has TRBV6-4 and TRBJ1-5; D remains ambiguous. Trimming cost V 0 bases and J 3 bases, with 12 bases left between them. The germline CDR1 and CDR2 sequences are MRHNA and SNTAGT. CDR3 length equals 16 residues. This CDR3 reads CASSDSLPPSNQPQHF. As DNA, the CDR3 is TGTGCCAGCAGTGACTCGCTCCCCCCGTCCAATCAGCCCCAGCATTTT.

The table lists this clone with a count of one. The chain employs TRBV28 and TRBJ2-2, with 9 bases that match TRBD1. The CDR3 extends over 16 amino acids. Germline V gives CDR1 MDHEN, CDR2 SYDVKM. The V and J ends lost 2 bases and 3 bases, in that order; junction bases with no gene match: 4. The chain's CDR3 is CASSLPTGGYTGELFF. The CDR3 bases are TGTGCCAGCAGTTTACCAACAGGGGGCTACACCGGGGAGCTGTTTTTT.

This sequence joins TRBV6-5 and TRBJ1-1, with 8 bases aligning to TRBD1. This CDR3 comprises 16 residues. Trimming took 4 bases from V and 2 from J; bases not matched to a gene: 9. Germline lookup yields CDR1 MNHEY and CDR2 SVGAGI. The CDR3 DNA reads as TGTGCCAGCAGTTTTGGCCTGGACAGGGTAAACACTGAAGCTTTCTTT. Its translation is CASSFGLDRVNTEAFF.

The V call is TRBV6-5, the J call TRBJ2-3, with D possibly being TRBD1 or TRBD2 (5 bases each). The V gene's germline CDR1 is MNHEY and CDR2 SVGAGI. V was trimmed by 2 bases and J by 3 bases, leaving 12 bases between them. The CDR3 sequence is 15 residues long. The CDR3 coding sequence is TGTGCCAGCAGTTACGAGGGGCGCGGTACAGATACGCAGTATTTT. Its translation: CASSYEGRGTDTQYF.

V is TRBV24-1 and J is TRBJ1-5; D unclear. This CDR3 comprises 12 residues. V was trimmed by 4 bases and J by 5 bases, leaving 5 bases between them. Germline assignment: CDR1 KGHDR and CDR2 SFDVKD. The CDR3 protein is CATSDPDQPQHF. For the CDR3, the DNA is TGTGCCACCAGTGACCCCGATCAGCCCCAGCATTTT.

V usage is TRBV15 and J usage is TRBJ2-3; D remains unclear. The germline gives CDR1 LNHNV, CDR2 YYDKDF (reference sequence). CDR3 length equals 13 residues. V lost 1 base and J lost 1, with 3 bases in between. The CDR3 DNA reads TGTGCCACCAGCAGAGGGGGCACAGATACGCAGTATTTT. It encodes CATSRGGTDTQYF.

The chain links TRBV15 to TRBJ2-1; no clear D gene. V lost 4 bases, J lost 4 bases, and 5 bases lay in between. Germline V gene lookup returns CDR1 LNHNV and CDR2 YYDKDF (reference sequence). This CDR3 has 12 amino acids. CDR3 sequence: CATSTEYNEQFF. As DNA, the CDR3 is TGTGCCACCAGCACCGAGTACAATGAGCAGTTCTTC.

V usage is TRBV28 and J usage is TRBJ1-5; perhaps TRBD1 as D (5 bases). CDR3 length equals 14 residues. V lost 3 bases, J lost 5 bases, and 11 bases lay in between. Germline V lookup: CDR1 MDHEN, CDR2 SYDVKM. In DNA form, the CDR3 reads TGTGCCAGCAGTTTCTCAGGGACTCATCAGCCCCAGCATTTT. It codes for CASSFSGTHQPQHF.

The J gene is TRBJ1-1, the V gene TRBV29-1, with a possible D match to TRBD1 (6 bases). This CDR3 has 15 amino acids. Germline assignment: CDR1 SQVTM and CDR2 ANQGSEA. Deletions cut 6 bases from V and 0 bases from J, with 17 bases between. The CDR3 protein is CSVVGTGTMNTEAFF. Here the CDR3 DNA reads TGCAGCGTCGTTGGAACAGGGACGATGAACACTGAAGCTTTCTTT.

The chain couples TRBV7-2 to TRBJ2-7, with 7 positions matching TRBD2. Germline values: CDR1 SGHTA, CDR2 FQGNSA. J lost 4 bases, V lost 3 bases, and 9 bases had no gene match. This CDR3 is 15 amino acids long. This chain's CDR3 is CASSFREGLGYEQYF. The CDR3, as DNA: TGTGCCAGCAGCTTCAGGGAGGGCCTGGGTTACGAGCAGTACTTC.

This clone is deemed medium-sized (0.01 to 0.1%). V gene TRBV20-1 combines with J gene TRBJ1-1, with D possibly being TRBD1 (5 bases). Germline lookup yields CDR1 DFQATT and CDR2 SNEGSKA (reference sequence). This CDR3 spans 17 amino acids. The V end was cut by 3 bases, the J end by 0 bases, with 20 bases between. This CDR3 reads CSASKRGDTPLNTEAFF. The CDR3 DNA reads as TGCAGTGCTAGTAAAAGAGGGGATACTCCCTTGAACACTGAAGCTTTCTTT.

This chain links TRBV6-6 with TRBJ2-5; D unresolved. Per the germline V gene, CDR1 is MNHNY and CDR2 is SVGAGI (reference sequence). V shed 5 bases and J shed 5 bases, with 9 bases lying between them. There are 12 residues in the CDR3. The DNA of the CDR3 is TGTGCCAGCAGTCCGGCCGGGGAGACCCAGTACTTC. This translates into CASSPAGETQYF.

The CDR3 region is CASSSGLSSYEQYF. CDR3 nucleotides: TGTGCCAGCAGTTCGGGTCTTTCCTCCTACGAGCAGTACTTC. This chain links TRBV6-5 with TRBJ2-7; D is ambiguous. Germline V gene lookup returns CDR1 MNHEY and CDR2 SVGAGI. This CDR3 contains 14 residues. Between the trimmed V and J ends, which lost 4 bases and 0 bases, there was a span of 10 bases.

V and J are TRBV4-3 and TRBJ2-2; weak D call: TRBD2 (5 bases). Germline V gives CDR1 LGHNA, CDR2 YSLEER. CDR3 length: 16 amino acids. V was trimmed by 4 bases and J by 2 bases, leaving 14 bases between them. DNA of the CDR3: TGCGCCAGCAGCCCGGAGTACGGACTCAACACCGGGGAGCTGTTTTTT. Translated, it gives CASSPEYGLNTGELFF.

The rearrangement links TRBV5-4 to TRBJ2-7; 7 bases align to TRBD1. Germline lookup yields CDR1 SGHNT and CDR2 YYREEE (reference sequence). This CDR3 comprises 14 residues. After removal of 2 bases from V and 5 bases from J, the junction contained 7 bases not matched to a gene. CDR3 sequence reads: CASSFNRQGHEQYF. The CDR3 region has the DNA TGTGCCAGCAGCTTCAATCGACAGGGCCACGAGCAGTACTTC.

V usage is TRBV27 and J usage is TRBJ1-2; D is perhaps TRBD1 (6 bases). V was shortened by 4 bases and J by 4 bases, with 13 bases between the two germline ends. This CDR3 spans 14 amino acids. The germline V gene encodes CDR1 MNHEY and CDR2 SMNVEV (reference sequence). The CDR3, as DNA: TGTGCCAGCAGTTCCCACAGGGACCTCTATGGCTACACCTTC. Encoded protein: CASSSHRDLYGYTF.

The chain joins TRBV6-5 to TRBJ1-1; D is perhaps TRBD1 (6 bases). V was trimmed by 0 bases and J by 4 bases, leaving 12 bases between them. CDR1 MNHEY and CDR2 SVGAGI come from the germline V gene. This CDR3 is 15 amino acids long. CDR3 DNA: TGTGCCAGCAGTTACTCCAAGCAAGGGGGCACTGAAGCTTTCTTT. Encoded protein: CASSYSKQGGTEAFF.

The chain uses TRBV5-5 and TRBJ1-3; D is possibly TRBD1 (6 bases). Trimming took off 2 bases at V and 3 bases at J, with 9 bases between the two ends. The germline CDR1 and CDR2 sequences are SGHKS and YYEKEE (reference sequence). The CDR3 runs 14 residues. The CDR3 here is CASSLQGLGNTIYF. The CDR3 DNA is TGTGCCAGCAGCTTACAGGGCCTTGGAAACACCATATATTTT.

The chain combines TRBV5-4 with TRBJ2-5; possible D gene TRBD1, 6 bases. There are 13 residues in the CDR3. V lost 4 bases and J lost 3, with 10 bases in between. Germline V lookup: CDR1 SGHNT, CDR2 YYREEE (reference sequence). CDR3 in DNA: TGTGCCAGCAGCGGAACAGGGAAAGAGACCCAGTACTTC. Protein: CASSGTGKETQYF.

This rearrangement joins TRBV15 to TRBJ1-4, with unresolved D. This CDR3 has 14 residues. Germline values: CDR1 LNHNV, CDR2 YYDKDF (reference sequence). Trimming shortened V by 0 bases and J by 8 bases, and 10 bases separated the two germline ends. CDR3 amino acids: CATSRDATGEKLFF. CDR3 bases: TGTGCCACCAGCAGAGATGCGACGGGGGAAAAACTGTTTTTT.

V usage is TRBV11-3 and J usage is TRBJ1-2; D may be TRBD1 (6 bases). Trimming stripped 5 bases from V and 7 bases from J, with 20 bases between. Per germline, CDR1 SGHNT and CDR2 YENEEA. The length of the CDR3 is 15 residues. CDR3 DNA: TGTGCCAGCAGCCTTAGAGAACAGGGAAATCGTGGCTACACCTTC. Protein product: CASSLREQGNRGYTF.

The J gene is TRBJ2-7, the V gene TRBV27; D not certain. V shed 2 bases and J shed 5 bases, with 10 bases lying between them. Germline loops: CDR1 MNHEY, CDR2 SMNVEV (reference sequence). CDR3 size: 13 residues. CDR3 in DNA: TGTGCCAGCAGTTTAGGGTCTAGGAACGAGCAGTACTTC. Amino acid sequence: CASSLGSRNEQYF.

The V gene is TRBV11-3, the J gene TRBJ2-3; a weak D match, TRBD1 (6 bases). V was pared by 1 base and J by 0 bases, with 14 bases between. Germline V CDR1 and CDR2: SGHNT, YENEEA. The CDR3 extends over 17 amino acids. This chain's CDR3 is CASSLVTGSTSTDTQYF. The CDR3 DNA reads TGTGCCAGCAGCTTAGTTACAGGGTCCACTAGCACAGATACGCAGTATTTT. The variable domain in full, completed from reference TRBV11-3 and TRBJ2-3, reads EAGVVQSPRYKIIEKKQPVAFWCNPISGHNTLYWYLQNLGQGPELLIRYENEEAVDDSQLPKDRFSAERLKGVDSTLKIQPAELGDSAVYLCASSLVTGSTSTDTQYFGPGTRLTVL.

V gene TRBV7-2 combines with J gene TRBJ1-5; the D gene is possibly TRBD1 (6 bases). The CDR3 consists of 14 residues. With 5 bases removed from V and 4 bases from J, the gap between germline ends came to 12 bases. Germline lookup yields CDR1 SGHTA and CDR2 FQGNSA. The CDR3 loop is CASSPDRTNQPQHF. In nucleotides, the CDR3 is TGTGCCAGCAGCCCTGACAGGACGAATCAGCCCCAGCATTTT.

This chain uses TRBV5-1 with TRBJ2-2; TRBD1 matches at 8 bases. V was clipped by 0 bases and J by 3 bases; unmatched bases: 7. The V gene's germline CDR1 is SGHRS and CDR2 YFSETQ. The CDR3 runs 17 residues. The CDR3 region is CASSLEDRVWDTGELFF. The CDR3 DNA is TGCGCCAGCAGCTTGGAGGACAGGGTCTGGGACACCGGGGAGCTGTTTTTT.

The DNA of the CDR3 is TGTGCCAGCAGCCCCCCCGGGGGGGATACGCAGTATTTT. Encoded protein: CASSPPGGDTQYF. The rearrangement joins TRBV7-9 to TRBJ2-3; 7 bases map to TRBD2. The CDR3 sequence is 13 residues long. Germline loops: CDR1 SEHNR, CDR2 FQNEAQ (reference sequence). Trimming took 5 bases from V and 6 from J; bases not matched to a gene: 5.

This clone has only one observation. V is TRBV11-2 and J is TRBJ2-1; 13 bases fit TRBD2. V trimming: 5 bases; J trimming: 6 bases; junction bases outside the gene matches: 7. CDR1 is SGHAT, CDR2 FQNNGV, per germline. This CDR3 spans 16 amino acids. CDR3 nucleotide sequence: TGTGCCAGCAGCACCCAGGGACTAGCGGGGATCAATGAGCAGTTCTTC. Its translation is CASSTQGLAGINEQFF.